A selection of T cell receptor beta chains follows, all from one sample in a study of shared clonotypes between healthy human individuals. The table came from immunoSEQ multiplex PCR; TCRdb's copy has only in-frame clones and leaves some out. The sample consists of 2 million to 2.5 million clones, 85% to 95% of them appearing once. Sequenced material: naive CD4+ T cells from PBMCs. Receptors originate from a man between 18 and 29 years old in good health. Some clones in this sample may be carry-over from other donors' samples. CDR3s include the opening cysteine and the closing phenylalanine or tryptophan. The order of the fields is clone size, V gene, D gene, J gene, CDR3 protein, CDR3 DNA. The D gene is left open where the match is weak. The size field is filled for only some rows; it gives once, few, many or a size class.

clone_size: .
v_call: TRBV7-8
d_call: .
j_call: TRBJ1-5
cdr3_aa: CASSFRAGLFGQPQHF
cdr3_nt: TGTGCCAGCAGCTTCCGGGCAGGGCTTTTTGGTCAGCCCCAGCATTTT

clone_size: .
v_call: TRBV2
d_call: .
j_call: TRBJ2-4
cdr3_aa: CASRPRDPRNIQYF
cdr3_nt: TGTGCCAGCAGACCCCGTGACCCCAGAAACATTCAGTACTTC

clone_size: few
v_call: TRBV30
d_call: .
j_call: TRBJ1-4
cdr3_aa: CAWSVTSNEKLFF
cdr3_nt: TGTGCCTGGAGTGTGACATCTAATGAAAAACTGTTTTTT

clone_size: .
v_call: TRBV10-3
d_call: .
j_call: TRBJ2-3
cdr3_aa: CAIRTDRGSDTQYF
cdr3_nt: TGTGCCATCAGGACAGACAGAGGGTCAGATACGCAGTATTTT

clone_size: few
v_call: TRBV5-1
d_call: .
j_call: TRBJ1-1
cdr3_aa: CASTVAENTEAFF
cdr3_nt: TGCGCCAGCACCGTGGCAGAGAACACTGAAGCTTTCTTT

clone_size: .
v_call: TRBV7-6
d_call: TRBD2
j_call: TRBJ2-5
cdr3_aa: CASSLGLAVQETQYF
cdr3_nt: TGTGCCAGCAGCTTAGGTCTAGCGGTCCAAGAGACCCAGTACTTC

clone_size: .
v_call: TRBV5-1
d_call: TRBD1
j_call: TRBJ2-1
cdr3_aa: CASSFGQGVNEQFF
cdr3_nt: TGCGCCAGCAGCTTCGGACAGGGAGTTAATGAGCAGTTCTTC

clone_size: .
v_call: TRBV5-6
d_call: .
j_call: TRBJ1-2
cdr3_aa: CASSLVTQGHYGYTF
cdr3_nt: TGTGCCAGCAGCTTGGTGACACAAGGACACTATGGCTACACCTTC

clone_size: .
v_call: TRBV5-5
d_call: .
j_call: TRBJ2-3
cdr3_aa: CASSLGDGTDTQYF
cdr3_nt: TGTGCCAGCAGCTTGGGGGACGGCACAGATACGCAGTATTTT

clone_size: .
v_call: TRBV4-1
d_call: TRBD2
j_call: TRBJ2-2
cdr3_aa: CASSQVTSGRPGELFF
cdr3_nt: TGCGCCAGCAGCCAAGTGACTAGCGGGAGACCTGGGGAGCTGTTTTTT

clone_size: .
v_call: TRBV18
d_call: .
j_call: TRBJ1-2
cdr3_aa: CASSRPTENYGYTF
cdr3_nt: TGTGCCAGCTCACGACCGACAGAAAACTATGGCTACACCTTC

clone_size: .
v_call: TRBV18
d_call: .
j_call: TRBJ2-1
cdr3_aa: CASSQSRGKLYDNEQFF
cdr3_nt: TGTGCCAGCTCACAATCCCGCGGGAAATTGTATGACAATGAGCAGTTCTTC

clone_size: .
v_call: TRBV28
d_call: .
j_call: TRBJ1-5
cdr3_aa: CASTSAGGTNQPQHF
cdr3_nt: TGTGCCAGCACCTCCGCCGGGGGCACTAATCAGCCCCAGCATTTT

clone_size: .
v_call: TRBV6-1
d_call: .
j_call: TRBJ1-5
cdr3_aa: CASTTSGGSNQPQHF
cdr3_nt: TGTGCCAGCACCACGTCAGGCGGATCTAATCAGCCCCAGCATTTT

clone_size: .
v_call: TRBV6-1
d_call: .
j_call: TRBJ1-3
cdr3_aa: CASSPHREDRNTIYF
cdr3_nt: TGTGCCAGCAGTCCCCACAGGGAGGATAGAAACACCATATATTTT

clone_size: .
v_call: TRBV11-2
d_call: .
j_call: TRBJ2-7
cdr3_aa: CASSPATVPYEQYF
cdr3_nt: TGTGCCAGCAGCCCAGCGACGGTTCCCTACGAGCAGTACTTC

clone_size: once
v_call: TRBV30
d_call: .
j_call: TRBJ1-2
cdr3_aa: CAWSVGGDNYGYTF
cdr3_nt: TGTGCCTGGAGTGTAGGAGGGGACAACTATGGCTACACCTTC

clone_size: .
v_call: TRBV27
d_call: TRBD1
j_call: TRBJ2-6
cdr3_aa: CASSLRQGNGANVLTF
cdr3_nt: TGTGCCAGCAGTTTAAGACAGGGGAACGGGGCCAACGTCCTGACTTTC

clone_size: .
v_call: TRBV10-3
d_call: .
j_call: TRBJ1-2
cdr3_aa: CAISPSTLADYGYTF
cdr3_nt: TGTGCCATTTCCCCGAGCACTCTGGCTGACTATGGCTACACCTTC

clone_size: .
v_call: TRBV7-9
d_call: .
j_call: TRBJ1-3
cdr3_aa: CASSLATLSGNTIYF
cdr3_nt: TGTGCCAGCAGCTTAGCAACGCTCTCTGGAAACACCATATATTTT

clone_size: .
v_call: TRBV5-6
d_call: TRBD1
j_call: TRBJ2-7
cdr3_aa: CASTIRMGQGPYEQYF
cdr3_nt: TGTGCCAGCACCATCCGGATGGGACAGGGTCCCTACGAGCAGTACTTC

clone_size: .
v_call: TRBV5-1
d_call: .
j_call: TRBJ1-5
cdr3_aa: CASSSSGGRPQHF
cdr3_nt: TGCGCCAGCAGCTCTAGCGGGGGTCGGCCCCAGCATTTT

clone_size: .
v_call: TRBV28
d_call: .
j_call: TRBJ2-2
cdr3_aa: CASSSPSGNTGELFF
cdr3_nt: TGTGCCAGCAGTTCCCCCTCGGGGAACACCGGGGAGCTGTTTTTT

clone_size: .
v_call: TRBV15
d_call: TRBD2
j_call: TRBJ2-7
cdr3_aa: CATSRAGGSEQYF
cdr3_nt: TGTGCCACCAGCAGGGCGGGGGGGAGCGAGCAGTACTTC

clone_size: .
v_call: TRBV4-1
d_call: .
j_call: TRBJ2-5
cdr3_aa: CASSQVWGETQYF
cdr3_nt: TGCGCCAGCAGCCAAGTGTGGGGGGAGACCCAGTACTTC

clone_size: .
v_call: TRBV7-9
d_call: .
j_call: TRBJ2-3
cdr3_aa: CASCRFRGSTGDTQYF
cdr3_nt: TGTGCCAGCTGCCGCTTTAGAGGGTCTACGGGAGATACGCAGTATTTT

clone_size: .
v_call: TRBV7-3
d_call: .
j_call: TRBJ2-2
cdr3_aa: CASSRVGGAGGELFF
cdr3_nt: TGTGCCAGCAGCCGCGTCGGGGGAGCGGGCGGGGAGCTGTTTTTT

clone_size: .
v_call: TRBV4-1
d_call: .
j_call: TRBJ1-2
cdr3_aa: CASSQDYKEAGYTF
cdr3_nt: TGCGCCAGCAGCCAAGATTACAAAGAAGCTGGCTACACCTTC

clone_size: .
v_call: TRBV19
d_call: .
j_call: TRBJ2-4
cdr3_aa: CASSINSPGGIQYF
cdr3_nt: TGTGCCAGTAGTATAAACAGCCCAGGAGGCATTCAGTACTTC

clone_size: .
v_call: TRBV28
d_call: .
j_call: TRBJ1-5
cdr3_aa: CASSPPGTPLSYSNQPQHF
cdr3_nt: TGTGCCAGCAGTCCCCCTGGGACACCTCTAAGCTATAGCAATCAGCCCCAGCATTTT

clone_size: .
v_call: TRBV6-6
d_call: TRBD2
j_call: TRBJ2-3
cdr3_aa: CASSPGLAPDTQYF
cdr3_nt: TGTGCCAGCAGTCCAGGACTAGCTCCAGATACGCAGTATTTT

clone_size: .
v_call: TRBV6-5
d_call: .
j_call: TRBJ2-1
cdr3_aa: CASSYPGTPQFF
cdr3_nt: TGTGCCAGCAGCTACCCCGGGACACCTCAGTTCTTC

clone_size: .
v_call: TRBV4-1
d_call: TRBD2
j_call: TRBJ2-7
cdr3_aa: CASSRGLAGGSYEQYF
cdr3_nt: TGCGCCAGCAGCCGGGGACTAGCGGGAGGTTCCTACGAGCAGTACTTC

clone_size: .
v_call: TRBV7-2
d_call: TRBD1
j_call: TRBJ2-3
cdr3_aa: CASSARDRGRVADTQYF
cdr3_nt: TGTGCCAGCAGCGCCCGGGACAGGGGGCGAGTGGCAGATACGCAGTATTTT

clone_size: .
v_call: TRBV21-1
d_call: .
j_call: TRBJ2-7
cdr3_aa: CASSKVGRVSYEQYF
cdr3_nt: TGTGCCAGCAGCAAAGTAGGGCGAGTATCCTACGAGCAGTACTTC

clone_size: .
v_call: TRBV11-3
d_call: .
j_call: TRBJ2-5
cdr3_aa: CASSHNRNLYQETQYF
cdr3_nt: TGTGCCAGCAGCCACAACAGGAATCTGTACCAAGAGACCCAGTACTTC

clone_size: .
v_call: TRBV4-3
d_call: .
j_call: TRBJ2-7
cdr3_aa: CASSQEHLGVFYEQYF
cdr3_nt: TGCGCCAGCAGCCAGGAACACCTGGGAGTCTTCTACGAGCAGTACTTC

clone_size: .
v_call: TRBV30
d_call: .
j_call: TRBJ2-2
cdr3_aa: CAWCRGGNTGELFF
cdr3_nt: TGTGCCTGGTGCAGAGGCGGGAACACCGGGGAGCTGTTTTTT

clone_size: .
v_call: TRBV7-3
d_call: TRBD2
j_call: TRBJ2-1
cdr3_aa: CASSLLSSGSSGEQFF
cdr3_nt: TGTGCCAGCAGCTTATTGTCTAGCGGGAGTTCCGGTGAGCAGTTCTTC

clone_size: once
v_call: TRBV30
d_call: .
j_call: TRBJ1-2
cdr3_aa: CAWSADRTYGYTF
cdr3_nt: TGTGCCTGGAGTGCCGACAGGACCTATGGCTACACCTTC

clone_size: .
v_call: TRBV5-4
d_call: .
j_call: TRBJ2-1
cdr3_aa: CASSLQQGPEFF
cdr3_nt: TGTGCCAGCAGCTTGCAACAGGGCCCCGAATTCTTC

clone_size: .
v_call: TRBV11-3
d_call: TRBD2
j_call: TRBJ2-1
cdr3_aa: CASSFNSGSRKNSYNEQFF
cdr3_nt: TGTGCCAGCAGCTTCAATAGCGGGAGCAGAAAAAACTCCTACAATGAGCAGTTCTTC

clone_size: .
v_call: TRBV6-5
d_call: .
j_call: TRBJ1-1
cdr3_aa: CASSYEGPNTEAFF
cdr3_nt: TGTGCCAGCAGTTACGAGGGACCGAACACTGAAGCTTTCTTT

clone_size: .
v_call: TRBV23-1
d_call: .
j_call: TRBJ2-7
cdr3_aa: CASTPGQGSYEQYF
cdr3_nt: TGCGCCAGCACCCCCGGCCAGGGATCCTACGAGCAGTACTTC

clone_size: .
v_call: TRBV28
d_call: .
j_call: TRBJ1-2
cdr3_aa: CASSLKYWTAGGYTF
cdr3_nt: TGTGCCAGCAGCCTTAAGTACTGGACAGCGGGGGGCTACACCTTC

clone_size: .
v_call: TRBV6-5
d_call: .
j_call: TRBJ2-7
cdr3_aa: CARQFGIPAGEQYF
cdr3_nt: TGTGCTCGACAATTCGGGATCCCTGCGGGGGAGCAGTACTTC